The rows below give T cell receptor beta chains drawn from one sample of a study of blood T cell repertoires in COVID-19. Repertoires were generated with immunoSEQ multiplex PCR, while TCRdb's copy carries only in-frame clones and drops some. The sample lists some 270,000 clones, just under 90% occurring once. The sequenced material came from PBMCs or T cells enriched from blood (not recorded which). These TCRs come from a woman in her sixties who had recovered from COVID-19. The CDR3 runs from the conserved cysteine through the conserved F or W. A D gene is named only where the DNA matches it firmly. Part of the rows lack a size; the others show once, few, many or a class for expanded clones.

>TRBJ2-4|TRBV29-1|TRBD1|.
CSVEDRGKNIQYF
TGCAGCGTTGAAGACAGGGGGAAAAACATTCAGTACTTC
>TRBJ1-1|TRBV7-9|.|once
CASSFRSQPGTEAFF
TGTGCCAGCAGCTTTCGTTCTCAGCCGGGCACTGAAGCTTTCTTT
>TRBJ1-2|TRBV5-1|TRBD1|.
CASSTGTTGYTF
TGCGCCAGCTCGACAGGGACAACTGGCTACACCTTC
>TRBJ1-1|TRBV23-1|.|.
CASSQSVGGIGAEAFF
TGCGCCAGCAGTCAATCGGTAGGGGGAATCGGCGCTGAAGCTTTCTTT
>TRBJ1-1|TRBV10-3|.|.
CAIAGGGKSEAFF
TGTGCCATCGCCGGGGGGGGAAAATCTGAAGCTTTCTTT
>TRBJ1-6|TRBV6-5|TRBD1|.
CASSGTGNSPLHF
TGTGCCAGCAGCGGGACAGGTAATTCACCCCTCCACTTT
>TRBJ2-3|TRBV7-9|TRBD2|.
CASSPTGTSGRSTDTQYF
TGTGCCAGCAGCCCAACCGGGACTAGCGGGCGAAGCACAGATACGCAGTATTTT
>TRBJ1-1|TRBV10-2|.|once
CASSEGGADTEAFF
TGCGCCAGCAGTGAGGGGGGGGCGGACACTGAAGCTTTCTTT
>TRBJ1-5|TRBV9|.|.
CASSVGDKPPQHF
TGTGCCAGCAGCGTAGGGGACAAACCGCCCCAGCATTTT
>TRBJ2-7|TRBV13|.|.
CASSSTGRYEQYF
TGTGCCAGCAGCTCGACAGGGAGGTACGAGCAGTACTTC
>TRBJ2-5|TRBV4-1|TRBD2|.
CASSQVGGVETQYF
TGCGCCAGCAGCCAAGTCGGGGGGGTAGAGACCCAGTACTTC
>TRBJ1-1|TRBV18|.|.
CASSLKLTPEAFF
TGTGCCAGCTCACTCAAATTAACACCTGAAGCTTTCTTT